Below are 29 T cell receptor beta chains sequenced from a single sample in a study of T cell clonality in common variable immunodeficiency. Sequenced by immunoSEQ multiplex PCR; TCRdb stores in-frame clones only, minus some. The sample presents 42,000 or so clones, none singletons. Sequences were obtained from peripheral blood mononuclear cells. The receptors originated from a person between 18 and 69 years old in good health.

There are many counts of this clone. CDR3 region: CSAAGGANTGELFF. The CDR3 DNA, read in part, is TGCAGTGCAGCCGGGGGGGCGAACACCGGGGAG. The genes are TRBV20-1 and TRBJ2-2; TRBD2 matches 8 bases. Read data end 3 residues before the CDR3 end; the end is taken from the germline J gene. The J segment lost 0 bases and the V segment lost 6 bases, leaving 3 bases of the junction unmatched. The germline gives CDR1 DFQATT, CDR2 SNEGSKA (reference sequence). The CDR3 runs 14 residues.

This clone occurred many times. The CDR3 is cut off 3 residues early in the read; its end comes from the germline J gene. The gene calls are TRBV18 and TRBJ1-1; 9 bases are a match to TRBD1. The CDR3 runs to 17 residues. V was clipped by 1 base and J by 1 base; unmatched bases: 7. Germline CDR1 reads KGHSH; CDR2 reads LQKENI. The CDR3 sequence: CASSPRPGTGPNTEAFF. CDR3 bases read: TGTGCCAGCTCACCACGTCCCGGGACAGGGCCGAACACTGAA. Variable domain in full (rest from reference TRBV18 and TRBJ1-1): NAGVMQNPRHLVRRRGQEARLRCSPMKGHSHVYWYRQLPEEGLKFMVYLQKENIIDESGMPKERFSAEFPKEGPSILRIQQVVRGDSAAYFCASSPRPGTGPNTEAFFGQGTRLTVV.

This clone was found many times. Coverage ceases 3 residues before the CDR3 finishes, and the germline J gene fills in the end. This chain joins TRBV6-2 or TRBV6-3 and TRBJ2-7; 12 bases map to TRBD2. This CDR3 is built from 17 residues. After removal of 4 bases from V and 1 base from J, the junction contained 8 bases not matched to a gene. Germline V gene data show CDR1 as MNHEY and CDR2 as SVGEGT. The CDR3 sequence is CASSSYRLAGESYEQYF. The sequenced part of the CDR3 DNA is TGTGCCAGCAGTTCCTACAGACTAGCGGGAGAGTCCTACGAG.

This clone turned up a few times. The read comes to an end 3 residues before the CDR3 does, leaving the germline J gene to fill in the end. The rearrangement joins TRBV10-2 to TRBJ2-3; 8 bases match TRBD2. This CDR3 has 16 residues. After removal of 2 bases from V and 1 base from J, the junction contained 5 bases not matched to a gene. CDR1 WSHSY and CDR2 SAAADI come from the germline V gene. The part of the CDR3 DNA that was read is TGCGCCAGCAGTGAGCCGACTAGCGAAGGCACAGATACG. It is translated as CASSEPTSEGTDT. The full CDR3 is CASSEPTSEGTDTQYF.

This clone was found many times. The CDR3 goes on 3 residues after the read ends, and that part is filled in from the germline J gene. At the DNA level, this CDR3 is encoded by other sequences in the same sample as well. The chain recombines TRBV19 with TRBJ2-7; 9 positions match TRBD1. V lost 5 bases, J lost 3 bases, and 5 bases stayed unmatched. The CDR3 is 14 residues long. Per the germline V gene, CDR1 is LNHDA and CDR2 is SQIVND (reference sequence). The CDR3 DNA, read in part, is TGTGCCAGTAGTCCGGGACAGGGAAACTACGAG. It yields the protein CASSPGQGNYE. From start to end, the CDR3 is CASSPGQGNYEQYF.

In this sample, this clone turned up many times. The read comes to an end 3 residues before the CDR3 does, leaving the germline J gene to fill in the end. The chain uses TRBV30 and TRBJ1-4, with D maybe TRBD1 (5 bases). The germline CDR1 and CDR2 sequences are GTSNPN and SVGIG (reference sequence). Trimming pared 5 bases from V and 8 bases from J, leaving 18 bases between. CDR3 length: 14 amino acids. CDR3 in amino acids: CAWGGTGVREKLFF. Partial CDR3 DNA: TGTGCCTGGGGGGGGACCGGGGTCCGGGAAAAA.

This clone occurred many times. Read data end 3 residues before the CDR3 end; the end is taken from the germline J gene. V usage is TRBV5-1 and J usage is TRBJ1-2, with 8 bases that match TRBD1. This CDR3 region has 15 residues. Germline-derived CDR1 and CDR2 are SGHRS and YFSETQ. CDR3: CASSLEAGQGRGYTF. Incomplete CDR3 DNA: TGCGCCAGCAGCTTGGAAGCCGGACAGGGTCGCGGC.

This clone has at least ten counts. This CDR3 reads CASSFRTGFNSPLHF. Incomplete CDR3 DNA: TGTGCCAGCAGCTTCCGGACAGGGTTTAATTCACCC. The chain joins TRBV5-8 to TRBJ1-6, with 8 nucleotides matching TRBD1. The read ends 3 residues shy of where the CDR3 ends; the end is completed using the germline J gene. CDR1 and CDR2 from the germline V gene are SGHTS and YDEGEE. V was pared by 2 bases and J by 6 bases, with 4 bases of the junction left unmatched. This CDR3 is 15 amino acids long.

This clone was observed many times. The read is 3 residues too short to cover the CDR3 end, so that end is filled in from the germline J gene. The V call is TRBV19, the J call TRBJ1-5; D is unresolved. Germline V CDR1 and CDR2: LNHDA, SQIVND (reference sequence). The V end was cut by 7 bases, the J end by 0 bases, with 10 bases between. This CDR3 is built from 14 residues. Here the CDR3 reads CASKSTRSNQPQHF. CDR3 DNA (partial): TGTGCCAGTAAATCGACACGTAGCAATCAGCCC.

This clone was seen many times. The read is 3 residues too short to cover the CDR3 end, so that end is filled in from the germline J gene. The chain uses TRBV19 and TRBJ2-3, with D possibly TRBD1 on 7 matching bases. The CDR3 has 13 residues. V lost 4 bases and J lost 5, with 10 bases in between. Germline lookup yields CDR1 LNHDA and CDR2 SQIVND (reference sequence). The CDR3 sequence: CASSNQGGDTQYF. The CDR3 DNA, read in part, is TGTGCCAGTAGTAATCAGGGGGGAGATACG.

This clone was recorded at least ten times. CDR3 DNA (partial): TGTGCCAGTAGTGGAGTTAAGTTCCGGGACAGGGGAGGCAATGAG. It encodes CASSGVKFRDRGGNE. The full CDR3 protein reads CASSGVKFRDRGGNEQFF. V and J are TRBV19 and TRBJ2-1; 10 bases match TRBD1. The read comes to an end 3 residues before the CDR3 does, leaving the germline J gene to fill in the end. The CDR3 extends over 18 amino acids. Germline CDR1 LNHDA, CDR2 SQIVND (reference sequence). The trim removed 5 bases at V and 6 bases at J, leaving 16 bases unmatched.

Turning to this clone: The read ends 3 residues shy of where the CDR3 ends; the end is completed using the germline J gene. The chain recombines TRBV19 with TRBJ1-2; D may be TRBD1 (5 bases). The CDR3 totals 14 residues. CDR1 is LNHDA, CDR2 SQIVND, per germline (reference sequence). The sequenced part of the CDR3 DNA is TGTGCCAGTAGTATCTCTCCAGGGCCCTACGAC. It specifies CASSISPGPYD. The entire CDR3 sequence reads CASSISPGPYDYTF. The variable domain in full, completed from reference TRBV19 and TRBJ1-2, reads DGGITQSPKYLFRKEGQNVTLSCEQNLNHDAMYWYRQDPGQGLRLIYYSQIVNDFQKGDIAEGYSVSREKKESFPLTVTSAQKNPTAFYLCASSISPGPYDYTFGSGTRLTVV.

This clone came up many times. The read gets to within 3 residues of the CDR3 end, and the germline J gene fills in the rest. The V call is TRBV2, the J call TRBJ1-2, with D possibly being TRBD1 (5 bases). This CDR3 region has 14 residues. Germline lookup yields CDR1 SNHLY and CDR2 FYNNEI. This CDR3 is CASSETDRWKGYTF. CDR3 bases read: TGTGCCAGCAGTGAAACAGACAGATGGAAAGGC.

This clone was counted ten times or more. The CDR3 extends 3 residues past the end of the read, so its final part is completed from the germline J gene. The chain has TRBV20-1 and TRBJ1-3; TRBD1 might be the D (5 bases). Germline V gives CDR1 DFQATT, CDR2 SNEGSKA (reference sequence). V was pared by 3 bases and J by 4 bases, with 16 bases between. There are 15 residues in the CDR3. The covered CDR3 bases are TGCAGTGCTAGTAATCCTACCCAGGGAGGAAACACC. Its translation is CSASNPTQGGNT. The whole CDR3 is CSASNPTQGGNTIYF.

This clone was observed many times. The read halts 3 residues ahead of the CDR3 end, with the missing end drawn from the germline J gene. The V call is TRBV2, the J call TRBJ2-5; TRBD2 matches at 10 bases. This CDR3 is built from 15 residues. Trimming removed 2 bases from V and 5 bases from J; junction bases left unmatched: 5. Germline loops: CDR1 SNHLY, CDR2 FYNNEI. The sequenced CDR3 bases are TGTGCCAGCAGTGAAAGCGGGGGGGGTGGGGAGACC. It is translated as CASSESGGGGET. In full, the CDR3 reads CASSESGGGGETQYF.

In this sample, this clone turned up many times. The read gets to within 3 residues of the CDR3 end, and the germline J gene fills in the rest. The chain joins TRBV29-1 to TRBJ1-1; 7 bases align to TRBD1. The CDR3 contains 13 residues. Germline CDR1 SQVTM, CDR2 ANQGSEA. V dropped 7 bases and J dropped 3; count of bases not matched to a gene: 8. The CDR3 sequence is CSGRQGLDTEAFF. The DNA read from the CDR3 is TGCAGCGGACGACAGGGTCTGGACACTGAA.

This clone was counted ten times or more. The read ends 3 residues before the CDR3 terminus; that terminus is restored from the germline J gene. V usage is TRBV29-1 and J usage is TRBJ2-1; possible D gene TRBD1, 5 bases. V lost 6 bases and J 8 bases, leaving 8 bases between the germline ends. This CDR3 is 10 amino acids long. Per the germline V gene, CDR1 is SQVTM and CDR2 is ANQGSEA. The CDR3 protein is CSVGHDEQFF. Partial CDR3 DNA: TGCAGCGTCGGACACGATGAG.

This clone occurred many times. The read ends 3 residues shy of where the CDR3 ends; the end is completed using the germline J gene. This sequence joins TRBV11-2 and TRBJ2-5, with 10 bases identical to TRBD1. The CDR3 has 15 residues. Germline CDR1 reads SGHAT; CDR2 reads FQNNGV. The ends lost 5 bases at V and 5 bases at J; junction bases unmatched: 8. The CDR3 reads CASSIWSGQGETQYF. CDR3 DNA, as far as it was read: TGTGCCAGCAGCATATGGTCGGGACAGGGGGAGACC.

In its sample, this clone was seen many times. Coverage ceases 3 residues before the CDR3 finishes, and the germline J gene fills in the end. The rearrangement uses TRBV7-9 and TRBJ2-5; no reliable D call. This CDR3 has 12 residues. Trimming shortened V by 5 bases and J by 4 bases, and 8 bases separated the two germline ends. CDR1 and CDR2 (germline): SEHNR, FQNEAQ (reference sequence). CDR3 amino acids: CASSPSGETQYF. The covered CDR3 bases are TGTGCCAGCAGCCCCTCGGGAGAGACC.

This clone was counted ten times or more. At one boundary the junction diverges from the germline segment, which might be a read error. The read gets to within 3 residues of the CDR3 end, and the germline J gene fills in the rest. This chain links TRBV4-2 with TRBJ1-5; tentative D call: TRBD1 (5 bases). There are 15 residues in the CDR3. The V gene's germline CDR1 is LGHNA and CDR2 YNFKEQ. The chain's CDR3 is CASSQETDSNQPQHF. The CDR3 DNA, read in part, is TGCGCCAGCAGCCAAGAGACAGATAGCAATCAGCCC.

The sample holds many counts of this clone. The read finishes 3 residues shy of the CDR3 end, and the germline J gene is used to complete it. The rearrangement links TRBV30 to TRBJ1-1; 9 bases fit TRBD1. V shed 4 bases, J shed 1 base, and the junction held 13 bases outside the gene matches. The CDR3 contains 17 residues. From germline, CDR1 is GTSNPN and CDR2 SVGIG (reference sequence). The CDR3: CAWKPPKIQGANTEAFF. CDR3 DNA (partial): TGTGCCTGGAAACCTCCAAAGATACAGGGGGCGAACACTGAA.

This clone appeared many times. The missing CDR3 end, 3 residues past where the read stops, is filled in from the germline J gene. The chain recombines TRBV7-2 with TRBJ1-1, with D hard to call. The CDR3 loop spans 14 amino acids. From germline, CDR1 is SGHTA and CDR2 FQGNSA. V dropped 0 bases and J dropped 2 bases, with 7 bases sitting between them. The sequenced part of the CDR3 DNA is TGTGCCAGCAGCTTAGCGAGGGCCAACACTGAA. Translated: CASSLARANTE. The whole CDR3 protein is CASSLARANTEAFF.

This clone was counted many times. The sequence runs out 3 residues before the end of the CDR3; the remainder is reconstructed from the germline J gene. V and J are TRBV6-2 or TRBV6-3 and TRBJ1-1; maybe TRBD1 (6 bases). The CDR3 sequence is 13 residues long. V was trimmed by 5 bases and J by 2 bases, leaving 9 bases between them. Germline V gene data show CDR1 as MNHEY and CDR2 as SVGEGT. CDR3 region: CASSGQLNTEAFF. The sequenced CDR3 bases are TGTGCCAGCAGTGGACAGTTAAACACTGAA.

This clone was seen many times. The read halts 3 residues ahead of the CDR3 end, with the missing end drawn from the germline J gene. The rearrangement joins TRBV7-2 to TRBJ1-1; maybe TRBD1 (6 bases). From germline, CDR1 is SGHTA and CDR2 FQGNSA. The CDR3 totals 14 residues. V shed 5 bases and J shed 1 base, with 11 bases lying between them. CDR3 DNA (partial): TGTGCCAGCAGCCAACGACAGGCGAACACTGAA. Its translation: CASSQRQANTE. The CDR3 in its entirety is CASSQRQANTEAFF.

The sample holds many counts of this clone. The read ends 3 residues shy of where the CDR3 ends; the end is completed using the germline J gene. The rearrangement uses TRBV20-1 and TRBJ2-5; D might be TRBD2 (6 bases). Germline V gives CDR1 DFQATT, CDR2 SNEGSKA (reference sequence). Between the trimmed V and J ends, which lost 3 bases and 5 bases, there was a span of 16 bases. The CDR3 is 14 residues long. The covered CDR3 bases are TGCAGTGCTAGGCTGAGTGGAGGGGTGGAGACC. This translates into CSARLSGGVET. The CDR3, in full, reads CSARLSGGVETQYF.

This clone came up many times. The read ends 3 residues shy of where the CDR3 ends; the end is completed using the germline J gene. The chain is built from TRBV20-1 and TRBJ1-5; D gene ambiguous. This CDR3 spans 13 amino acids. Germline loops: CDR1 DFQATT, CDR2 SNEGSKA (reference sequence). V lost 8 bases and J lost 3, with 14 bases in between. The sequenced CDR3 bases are TGCAGTTATGGATGGGCCCCCAATCAGCCC. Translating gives CSYGWAPNQP. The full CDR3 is CSYGWAPNQPQHF.

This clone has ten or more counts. Partial CDR3 DNA: TGTGCCAGCTCACCACAGGACAGTAACTATGGC. Its protein is CASSPQDSNYG. The full CDR3 protein is CASSPQDSNYGYTF. The chain combines TRBV18 with TRBJ1-2; the D gene is possibly TRBD1 (6 bases). The missing CDR3 end, 3 residues past where the read stops, is filled in from the germline J gene. The CDR3 length is 14 residues. Trimming cost V 1 base and J 1 base, with 7 bases left between them. Germline V gives CDR1 KGHSH, CDR2 LQKENI.

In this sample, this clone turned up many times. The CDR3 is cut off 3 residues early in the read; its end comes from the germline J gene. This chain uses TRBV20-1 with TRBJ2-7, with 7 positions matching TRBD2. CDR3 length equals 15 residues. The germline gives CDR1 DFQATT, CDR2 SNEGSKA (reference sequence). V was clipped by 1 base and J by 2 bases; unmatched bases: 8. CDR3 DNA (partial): TGCAGTGCTAGAGGGCGACTAGCCTCCACCTACGAG. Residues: CSARGRLASTYE. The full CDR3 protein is CSARGRLASTYEQYF.

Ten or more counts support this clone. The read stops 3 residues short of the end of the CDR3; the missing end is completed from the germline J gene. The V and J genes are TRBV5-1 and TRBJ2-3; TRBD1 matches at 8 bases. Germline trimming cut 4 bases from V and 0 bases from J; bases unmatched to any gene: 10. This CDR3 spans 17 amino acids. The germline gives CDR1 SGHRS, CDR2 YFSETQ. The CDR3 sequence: CASSRTGTGQSTDTQYF. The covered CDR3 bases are TGCGCCAGCAGCCGTACCGGGACAGGCCAAAGCACAGATACG.